These T cell receptor beta chains were read from a single sample in a study of blood T cells in healthy people across ages. TCRdb re-called the 5' RACE reads through MiXCR, storing one row per CDR3 protein. The data hold some 1.5 million distinct CDR3 sequences, with 42% observed a single time. The sequenced sample was blood. The receptors shown here come from a woman between 18 and 29 years old in good health. Both conserved end residues are part of each CDR3. The order of the fields is V gene, J gene, D gene, CDR3 length, clone size, CDR3 protein, CDR3 DNA. D genes are given only for firm matches. Expanded clones get a size class; other rows say once, few or many, or leave the size out.

TRBV18	TRBJ2-7	.	14	.	CASSPARGGYEQYF	TGTGCCAGCTCACCTGCAAGAGGGGGCTACGAGCAGTACTTC
TRBV2	TRBJ2-2	TRBD1	15	once	CASRTGTGSTGELFF	TGTGCTAGCAGGACCGGGACAGGGAGCACCGGGGAGCTGTTTTTT
TRBV27	TRBJ2-7	.	13	.	CASSLSSAHEQYF	TGTGCCAGCAGTTTATCATCAGCTCACGAGCAGTACTTC
TRBV6-1	TRBJ1-1	.	13	once	CASKGWRNTEAFF	TGTGCCAGCAAGGGGTGGAGGAACACTGAAGCTTTCTTT
TRBV9	TRBJ1-4	.	14	few	CASPHRDNSWKLFF	TGTGCCAGTCCTCATCGGGACAATAGTTGGAAACTGTTTTTT
TRBV10-3	TRBJ2-1	.	18	.	CAISGGVPEGSSYNEQFF	TGTGCCATCAGTGGGGGGGTGCCGGAGGGGAGTTCCTACAATGAGCAGTTCTTC
TRBV4-3	TRBJ1-2	.	16	.	CASSPFPRQVNYGYTF	TGCGCCAGCAGCCCCTTCCCCCGACAGGTCAACTATGGCTACACCTTC
TRBV4-2	TRBJ2-2	.	14	.	CASSQAGTTGELFF	TGTGCCAGCAGCCAAGCAGGGACCACCGGGGAGCTGTTTTTT
TRBV20-1	TRBJ2-7	.	16	many	CSARDLGSQGLYEQYF	TGCAGTGCTAGAGATCTTGGATCTCAGGGACTCTACGAGCAGTACTTC
TRBV11-2	TRBJ1-1	.	13	few	CASSSGGVTEAFF	TGTGCCAGCAGCTCCGGAGGGGTTACTGAAGCTTTCTTT
TRBV11-2	TRBJ1-3	.	14	.	CASSLDYIGNTIYF	TGTGCCAGCAGCTTAGATTATATTGGAAACACCATATATTTT
TRBV28	TRBJ1-2	.	13	.	CASRHDRFYGYTF	TGTGCCAGCCGACACGACAGATTCTATGGCTACACCTTC
TRBV11-2	TRBJ2-7	TRBD2	16	.	CASSLGPSGSTYEQYF	TGTGCCAGCAGCTTAGGGCCTAGCGGATCGACCTACGAGCAGTACTTC
TRBV24-1	TRBJ2-1	.	16	.	CATSEGLAKPYNEQFF	TGTGCCACCAGTGAAGGTCTAGCGAAGCCCTACAATGAGCAGTTCTTC
TRBV9	TRBJ2-3	.	16	few	CASSVLGGLGTDTQYF	TGTGCCAGCAGCGTATTGGGAGGACTGGGCACAGATACGCAGTATTTT
TRBV4-3	TRBJ2-3	.	17	once	CASSHQRMGSNTDTQYF	TGCGCCAGCAGCCATCAGAGGATGGGGAGCAACACAGATACGCAGTATTTT
TRBV20-1	TRBJ2-1	.	13	few	CSAREGRYNEQFF	TGCAGTGCTAGAGAAGGCAGGTACAATGAGCAGTTCTTC
TRBV29-1	TRBJ2-7	TRBD1	11	.	CSGRTGGMQYF	TGCAGCGGGAGGACAGGGGGCATGCAGTACTTC
TRBV7-9	TRBJ2-3	.	14	.	CASSTPGGTDTQYF	TGTGCCAGCAGCACCCCCGGGGGCACAGATACGCAGTATTTT
TRBV5-1	TRBJ2-2	TRBD1	17	.	CASQGTGGPLGTGELFF	TGCGCCAGCCAAGGGACAGGGGGACCCCTGGGCACCGGGGAGCTGTTTTTT
TRBV18	TRBJ2-7	.	14	.	CASSPTGSYNEQYF	TGTGCCAGCTCACCGACGGGCTCCTACAATGAGCAGTACTTC
TRBV15	TRBJ2-5	.	13	.	CATSRVGFETQYF	TGTGCCACCAGCAGAGTGGGTTTTGAGACCCAGTACTTC
TRBV25-1	TRBJ2-3	TRBD2	17	.	CASSEPTSGGLRDTQYF	TGTGCCAGCAGTGAGCCTACTAGCGGGGGGCTACGTGATACGCAGTATTTT